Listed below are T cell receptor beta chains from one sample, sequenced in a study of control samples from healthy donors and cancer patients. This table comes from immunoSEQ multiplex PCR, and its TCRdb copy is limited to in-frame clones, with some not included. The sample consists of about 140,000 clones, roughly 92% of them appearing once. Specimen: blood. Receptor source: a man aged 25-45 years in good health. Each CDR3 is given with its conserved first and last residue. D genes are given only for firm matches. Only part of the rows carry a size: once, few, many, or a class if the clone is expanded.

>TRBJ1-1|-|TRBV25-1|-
CASSESRGEAFF
TGTGCCAGCAGTGAATCGAGGGGCGAGGCTTTCTTT
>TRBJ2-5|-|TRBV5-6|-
CASSLGGSRAQYF
TGTGCCAGCAGCTTGGGGGGAAGCCGGGCCCAGTACTTC
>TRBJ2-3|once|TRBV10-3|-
CAIRQTRYTDTQYF
TGTGCCATCAGGCAAACGAGGTACACAGATACGCAGTATTTT
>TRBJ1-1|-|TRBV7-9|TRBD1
CASSVRTGGAGTEAFF
TGTGCCAGCAGCGTTAGGACAGGGGGCGCGGGGACTGAAGCTTTCTTT
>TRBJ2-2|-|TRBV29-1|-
CSASIGNFGSHKAGELFF
TGCAGCGCGTCAATCGGGAATTTTGGGTCACATAAGGCCGGGGAGCTGTTTTTT
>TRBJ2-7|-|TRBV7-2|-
CASSARDLSIYEQYF
TGTGCCAGCAGCGCCCGGGACCTAAGTATCTACGAGCAGTACTTC
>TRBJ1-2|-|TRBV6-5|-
CASSSPRGSLGYTF
TGTGCCAGCAGTTCCCCCCGGGGGAGTCTGGGCTACACCTTC
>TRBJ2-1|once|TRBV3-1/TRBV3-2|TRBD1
CASNNGTDFYNEQFF
TGTGCCAGCAACAACGGGACAGACTTTTACAATGAGCAGTTCTTC
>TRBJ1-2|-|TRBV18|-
CASSPRTDPNYGYTF
TGTGCCAGCTCACCCAGAACAGATCCTAACTATGGCTACACCTTC
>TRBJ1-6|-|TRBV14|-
CASSQDKFIRGSPLHF
TGTGCCAGCAGCCAAGATAAATTTATTCGGGGATCACCCCTCCACTTT
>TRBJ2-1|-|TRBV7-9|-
CASSLPQAYNEQFF
TGTGCCAGCAGCTTACCGCAGGCTTACAATGAGCAGTTCTTC
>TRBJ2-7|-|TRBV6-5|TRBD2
CASSPSGGSYYEQYF
TGTGCCAGCAGTCCTAGCGGGGGTTCTTATTACGAGCAGTACTTC
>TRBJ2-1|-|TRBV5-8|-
CAGSWYSASYNEQFF
TGTGCCGGCAGCTGGTACAGTGCATCCTACAATGAGCAGTTCTTC
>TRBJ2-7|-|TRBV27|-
CASSLSSDYEQYF
TGTGCCAGCAGTTTATCATCCGACTACGAGCAGTACTTC
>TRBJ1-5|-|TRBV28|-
CASSFGGSNQPQHF
TGTGCCAGCAGTTTTGGGGGTAGCAATCAGCCCCAGCATTTT
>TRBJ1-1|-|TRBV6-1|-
CASSEGPIPMNTEAFF
TGTGCCAGCAGTGAAGGGCCGATACCTATGAACACTGAAGCTTTCTTT
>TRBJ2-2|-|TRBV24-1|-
CATSAASANTGELFF
TGTGCCACCAGTGCCGCTAGCGCAAACACCGGGGAGCTGTTTTTT
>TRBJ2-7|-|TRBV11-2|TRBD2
CASSSLAGNYEQYF
TGTGCCAGCAGCTCCCTAGCGGGCAACTACGAGCAGTACTTC
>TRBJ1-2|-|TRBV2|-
CASSGDGYTF
TGTGCCAGCAGTGGGGATGGCTACACCTTC
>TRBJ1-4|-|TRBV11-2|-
CASSFRVMSEKLFF
TGTGCCAGCAGCTTCAGGGTTATGTCTGAAAAACTGTTTTTT
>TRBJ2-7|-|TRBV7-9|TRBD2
CASSLTSGSSYEQYF
TGTGCCAGCAGCTTAACTAGCGGGAGCTCCTACGAGCAGTACTTC
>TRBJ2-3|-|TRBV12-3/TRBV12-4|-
CASSQGITDTQYF
TGTGCCAGCAGCCAGGGGATAACAGATACGCAGTATTTT
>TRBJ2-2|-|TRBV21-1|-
CASSKSRTSGRATNTGELFF
TGTGCCAGCAGCAAATCAAGGACTAGCGGGAGGGCTACGAACACCGGGGAGCTGTTTTTT
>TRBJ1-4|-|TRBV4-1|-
CASSQGEQVLEKLFF
TGCGCCAGCAGCCAAGGGGAACAGGTACTGGAAAAACTGTTTTTT
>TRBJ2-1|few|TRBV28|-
CATPQWGVVDEQFF
TGTGCCACCCCCCAGTGGGGTGTCGTCGATGAGCAGTTCTTC
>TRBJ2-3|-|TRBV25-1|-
CASSEYAAGTDTQYF
TGTGCCAGCAGTGAATACGCGGCGGGCACAGATACGCAGTATTTT
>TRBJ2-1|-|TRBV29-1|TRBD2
CSVLSGSGNEQFF
TGCAGCGTTCTTAGCGGGAGTGGAAATGAGCAGTTCTTC
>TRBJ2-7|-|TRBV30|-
CAWSGSHTYEQYF
TGTGCCTGGAGTGGATCACATACTTACGAGCAGTACTTC
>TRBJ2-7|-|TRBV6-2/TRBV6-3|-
CASSNAGLSGEQYF
TGTGCCAGCAGCAACGCGGGACTCTCGGGCGAGCAGTACTTC
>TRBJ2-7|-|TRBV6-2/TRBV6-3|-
CASSYQGPSYEQYF
TGTGCCAGCAGTTACCAGGGGCCCTCCTACGAGCAGTACTTC
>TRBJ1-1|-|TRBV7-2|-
CASSLVGFNTEAFF
TGTGCCAGCAGCTTAGTAGGGTTTAACACTGAAGCTTTCTTT
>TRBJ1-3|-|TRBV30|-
CAWSVKGSGNTIYF
TGTGCCTGGAGTGTCAAGGGGAGTGGAAACACCATATATTTT
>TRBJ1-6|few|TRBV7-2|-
CASSLRREFNSPLHF
TGTGCCAGCAGCTTACGCAGGGAGTTTAATTCACCCCTCCACTTT
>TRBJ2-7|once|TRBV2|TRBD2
CASSARGLAGVGAYEQYF
TGTGCCAGCAGTGCCCGGGGACTAGCGGGAGTTGGCGCCTACGAGCAGTACTTC
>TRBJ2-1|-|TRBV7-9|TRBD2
CASSRTSGRLSGNEQFF
TGTGCCAGCTCCAGGACTAGCGGGAGGTTAAGTGGGAATGAGCAGTTCTTC
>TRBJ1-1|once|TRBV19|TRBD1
CASSINPKIQRQGVEAFF
TGTGCCAGTAGTATAAACCCGAAAATACAGAGGCAGGGGGTTGAAGCTTTCTTT
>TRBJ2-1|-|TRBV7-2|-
CASSLVNVGGEQFF
TGTGCCAGCAGCTTAGTTAATGTCGGAGGTGAGCAGTTCTTC
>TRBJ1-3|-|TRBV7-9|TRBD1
CASSLGQGPGNTIYF
TGTGCCAGCAGCCTGGGACAGGGTCCTGGAAACACCATATATTTT
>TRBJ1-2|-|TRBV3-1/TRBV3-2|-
CASSHATGTGGYTF
TGTGCCAGCAGCCATGCAACCGGGACGGGTGGCTACACCTTC
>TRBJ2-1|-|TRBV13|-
CASSSPVGVAYNEQFF
TGTGCCAGCAGCTCCCCCGTCGGTGTAGCGTACAATGAGCAGTTCTTC
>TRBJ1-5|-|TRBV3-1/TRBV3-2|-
CASSQGVPGRISNQPQHF
TGTGCCAGCAGCCAAGGAGTTCCCGGGAGGATTAGCAATCAGCCCCAGCATTTT
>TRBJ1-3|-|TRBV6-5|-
CASGVTPTRGNTIYF
TGTGCCAGCGGGGTCACACCTACTCGAGGAAACACCATATATTTT
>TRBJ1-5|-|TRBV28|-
CASSFPRGVNQPQHF
TGTGCCAGCAGTTTCCCGCGGGGGGTCAATCAGCCCCAGCATTTT
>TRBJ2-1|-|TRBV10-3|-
CAISEGAGLYNEQFF
TGTGCCATCAGTGAGGGGGCAGGCCTTTACAATGAGCAGTTCTTC
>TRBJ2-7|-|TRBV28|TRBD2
CASSLVGGRWGEQYF
TGTGCCAGCAGTTTAGTTGGCGGGAGGTGGGGGGAGCAGTACTTC
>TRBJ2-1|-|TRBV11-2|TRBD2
CASSSGTSGSLFHEQFF
TGTGCCAGCAGCTCGGGGACTAGCGGGAGTTTATTCCATGAGCAGTTCTTC
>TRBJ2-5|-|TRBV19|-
CASSMRLPKETQYF
TGTGCCAGTAGTATGCGGCTACCTAAAGAGACCCAGTACTTC
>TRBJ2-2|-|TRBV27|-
CASSFTLAGELFF
TGTGCCAGCAGTTTTACCCTCGCCGGGGAGCTGTTTTTT
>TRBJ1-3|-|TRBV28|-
CASSPRVWAAGNTIYF
TGTGCCAGCAGCCCCCGGGTTTGGGCGGCAGGAAACACCATATATTTT
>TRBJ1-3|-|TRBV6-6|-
CASSWGRANSGNTIYF
TGTGCCAGCAGTTGGGGAAGGGCCAACTCTGGAAACACCATATATTTT
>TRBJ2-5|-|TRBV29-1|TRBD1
CSVEQETDRALEETQYF
TGCAGCGTTGAGCAAGAGACGGACAGGGCACTAGAGGAGACCCAGTACTTC
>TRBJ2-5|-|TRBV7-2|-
CASSLAPMSSVGRGETQYF
TGTGCCAGCAGCTTAGCGCCGATGTCTAGCGTGGGGCGTGGAGAGACCCAGTACTTC
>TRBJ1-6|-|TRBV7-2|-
CASSFGATVNSPLHF
TGTGCCAGCAGCTTTGGCGCCACAGTTAATTCACCCCTCCACTTT